Shown below are 21 T cell receptor beta chains from a single sample sequenced in a study of blood T cells in healthy people across ages. It was with a sample-barcoded 5' primer and a J-beta primer mix that a second PCR of about 7 to 12 cycles was run. Each CDR3 protein is one row after TCRdb ran MiXCR on the 5' RACE reads. The sample includes some 1 million distinct CDR3 sequences, under 55% of them seen just once. What was sequenced was blood. The receptors stem from a woman in her sixties in good health.

This chain links TRBV7-8 with TRBJ2-1; unclear D gene. The CDR3 sequence is 17 residues long. Germline CDR1 reads SGHVS; CDR2 reads FQNEAQ. V was shortened by 0 bases and J by 2 bases, with 14 bases between the two germline ends. The CDR3 bases are TGTGCCAGCAGCTTAGCGTCTAGGAGCCAAGCCTACAATGAGCAGTTCTTC. Residues: CASSLASRSQAYNEQFF.

As concerns this clonotype: Sequence at one end of the junction differs from germline and may be a read error. The V and J genes are TRBV3-1 and TRBJ2-5, with D perhaps assigned TRBD1 or TRBD2 (5 bases each). This CDR3 is built from 13 residues. Germline lookup yields CDR1 LGHDT and CDR2 YNNKEL (reference sequence). CDR3 protein: CAGSLGTVETQYF. CDR3 nucleotides: TGTGCCGGCAGCCTCGGGACGGTGGAGACCCAGTACTTC.

This chain joins TRBV20-1 and TRBJ2-3; the D call may be TRBD1 or TRBD2 (5 bases each). Germline CDR1 and CDR2: DFQATT and SNEGSKA (reference sequence). V was cut by 0 bases and J by 0 bases, with 13 bases left in between. CDR3 length: 16 residues. The DNA of the CDR3 is TGCAGTGCTAGAGATTTTGGGGGAGCCAGCACAGATACGCAGTATTTT. As protein: CSARDFGGASTDTQYF.

This clonotype was found a few times. This chain uses TRBV6-5 with TRBJ2-7; D is perhaps TRBD1 (5 bases). Germline values: CDR1 MNHEY, CDR2 SVGAGI. This CDR3 contains 14 residues. Trimming removed 8 bases from V and 1 base from J, with 15 bases in between. CDR3 in amino acids: CASHPQGASYEQYF. CDR3 DNA sequence: TGTGCCAGCCACCCACAAGGGGCTTCCTACGAGCAGTACTTC.

CDR3 amino acids: CSARVRGRIPYEQYF. The CDR3 coding sequence is TGCAGTGCTAGAGTACGGGGCCGCATTCCCTACGAGCAGTACTTC. This chain connects TRBV20-1 to TRBJ2-7; D may be TRBD1 or TRBD2 (5 bases each). V lost 1 base to trimming and J lost 2 bases, with 15 bases between them. CDR1 and CDR2 (germline): DFQATT, SNEGSKA (reference sequence). The CDR3 is 15 residues long.

Only one count was recorded for this clonotype. The junction departs from germline at one end; a sequencing error may be responsible. CDR3 amino acids: CSARGTGQGNEQFF. The CDR3 DNA reads as TGCAGTGCCAGAGGGACAGGGCAAGGCAATGAGCAGTTCTTC. The V call is TRBV20-1, the J call TRBJ2-1, with TRBD1 matching over 9 bases. The CDR3 consists of 14 residues. Germline values: CDR1 DFQATT, CDR2 SNEGSKA (reference sequence).

The V gene is TRBV9, the J gene TRBJ2-4; no clear D. The V end was cut by 0 bases, the J end by 1 base, with 14 bases between. The germline CDR1 and CDR2 sequences are SGDLS and YYNGEE. CDR3 size: 17 residues. The CDR3, as DNA: TGTGCCAGCAGCGTAGACCCCGACGGTGGGGCCAAAAACATTCAGTACTTC. Translation: CASSVDPDGGAKNIQYF.

The chain carries TRBV7-9 and TRBJ2-1; TRBD1 is a possible D gene (6 bases). This CDR3 contains 16 residues. Germline V gene lookup returns CDR1 SEHNR and CDR2 FQNEAQ (reference sequence). V was clipped by 0 bases and J by 8 bases, with 17 bases between them. CDR3 amino acids: CASSLASGAGDYEQFF. The CDR3 DNA sequence: TGTGCCAGCAGCTTAGCGTCAGGGGCGGGTGACTATGAGCAGTTCTTC.

Here the CDR3 DNA reads TGTGCCAGCAGCGTAGAGGGGGGCCGGTTTCATGAGCAGTTCTTC. This sequence encodes CASSVEGGRFHEQFF. J is TRBJ2-1 and V is TRBV9; D may be TRBD1 or TRBD2 (6 bases each). With 0 bases removed from V and 8 bases from J, the gap between germline ends came to 15 bases. This CDR3 has 15 residues. The V gene's germline CDR1 is SGDLS and CDR2 YYNGEE.

A few counts support this clonotype. The V and J genes are TRBV20-1 and TRBJ2-7, with D possibly TRBD1 on 5 matching bases. Per the germline V gene, CDR1 is DFQATT and CDR2 is SNEGSKA (reference sequence). The CDR3 has 15 residues. Trimming took 5 bases from V and 2 from J, leaving 19 bases between them. CDR3 bases: TGCAGTGCTTTACCGGACACCTCCGACACCTACGAGCAGTACTTC. Translated, it gives CSALPDTSDTYEQYF.

This rearrangement joins TRBV7-9 to TRBJ1-2, with TRBD1 matching over 7 bases. J gave up 4 bases and V 5 bases, and 4 bases lay outside the gene matches. CDR3 length: 13 amino acids. Germline V gene sequence: CDR1 SEHNR, CDR2 FQNEAQ (reference sequence). The CDR3 DNA sequence: TGTGCCAGCAGCGAGGGACAGCGCTATGGCTACACCTTC. Protein: CASSEGQRYGYTF.

This chain uses TRBV7-2 with TRBJ2-4; D perhaps matches TRBD1 (6 bases). The germline V gene has CDR1 SGHTA and CDR2 FQGNSA. The germline V and J ends were trimmed by 1 base and 2 bases, with 15 bases remaining between them. CDR3 size: 17 residues. CDR3 loop: CASSLGDTRRTKNIQYF. CDR3 in DNA: TGTGCCAGCAGCTTAGGGGACACGCGTAGAACCAAAAACATTCAGTACTTC. The entire variable domain, with the rest obtained from reference TRBV7-2 and TRBJ2-4, is as follows: GAGVSQSPSNKVTEKGKDVELRCDPISGHTALYWYRQSLGQGLEFLIYFQGNSAPDKSGLPSDRFSAERTGGSVSTLTIQRTQQEDSAVYLCASSLGDTRRTKNIQYFGAGTRLSVL.

The chain joins TRBV9 to TRBJ1-3, with 7 positions matching TRBD1. V dropped 0 bases and J dropped 4; count of bases not matched to a gene: 4. The CDR3 runs 15 residues. CDR1 and CDR2 (germline): SGDLS, YYNGEE. CDR3 amino acids: CASSVGQGIGNTIYF. CDR3 bases: TGTGCCAGCAGCGTAGGACAGGGAATCGGAAACACCATATATTTT.

V is TRBV20-1 and J is TRBJ1-5; D is uncertain. The V end lost 8 bases, the J end lost 0 bases, and 14 bases lay between the germline ends. From germline, CDR1 is DFQATT and CDR2 SNEGSKA (reference sequence). CDR3 length: 14 residues. CDR3 in amino acids: CSTWTEDSNQPQHF. DNA of the CDR3: TGCAGTACGTGGACGGAAGATAGCAATCAGCCCCAGCATTTT.

The V call is TRBV18, the J call TRBJ2-5; D is possibly TRBD1 (6 bases). The V and J ends lost 2 bases and 5 bases respectively, with 15 bases between them. This CDR3 has 15 amino acids. Per germline, CDR1 KGHSH and CDR2 LQKENI. The CDR3 DNA follows: TGTGCCAGCTCACCAAGACAGGCCCCTTGGGAGACCCAGTACTTC. It codes for CASSPRQAPWETQYF.

Remarks on this clonotype: This may stem from a read error, because a much larger clone lies one nucleotide away. This sequence joins TRBV4-1 and TRBJ2-3, with 8 bases fitting TRBD2. Germline lookup yields CDR1 MGHRA and CDR2 YSYEKL. There are 16 residues in the CDR3. CDR3 sequence: CASSSHLAGGTDTRYF. The CDR3 coding sequence is TGCGCCAGCAGCTCCCACCTGGCGGGAGGTACAGATACGCGGTATTTT.

A few counts support this clonotype. Here the CDR3 DNA reads TGTGCCACCAGCAGAGTCCAGGGAAGGGAGCAGTACTTC. It specifies CATSRVQGREQYF. J is TRBJ2-4 and V is TRBV15; D may be TRBD1 or TRBD2 (5 bases each). V was cut by 1 base and J by 13 bases, with 14 bases left in between. The CDR3 length is 13 residues. Germline CDR1 and CDR2: LNHNV and YYDKDF (reference sequence). Complete variable domain (other parts from reference TRBV15 and TRBJ2-4): DAMVIQNPRYQVTQFGKPVTLSCSQTLNHNVMYWYQQKSSQAPKLLFHYYDKDFNNEADTPDNFQSRRPNTSFCFLDIRSPGLGDTAMYLCATSRVQGREQYFGAGTRLSVL.

The chain employs TRBV27 and TRBJ2-7; no clear D gene. The J call may not be correct, given that the DNA end is closer to TRBJ2-5. Germline CDR1 MNHEY, CDR2 SMNVEV (reference sequence). CDR3 size: 13 residues. In DNA form, the CDR3 reads TGTGCCAGCAGTAGGTCACCTCAAGAGACCCAGTACTTC. This translates into CASSRSPQETQYF.

The genes are TRBV5-6 and TRBJ1-1, with D maybe TRBD1 (6 bases). Trimming shortened V by 0 bases and J by 3 bases, and 21 bases separated the two germline ends. The CDR3 sequence is 18 residues long. Germline CDR1 is SGHDT and CDR2 is YYEEEE. CDR3 DNA: TGTGCCAGCAGCTTGGAGGCCCGGGGAGGGGGGCGGGACACTGAAGCTTTCTTT. This codes for CASSLEARGGGRDTEAFF.

The chain combines TRBV7-2 with TRBJ1-5, with D uncertain. The CDR3 length is 15 residues. Germline V CDR1 and CDR2: SGHTA, FQGNSA. Trimming pared 1 base from V and 0 bases from J, leaving 7 bases between. Written as DNA, the CDR3 is TGTGCCAGCAGCTTAGAGGTTTATAGCAATCAGCCCCAGCATTTT. Translation: CASSLEVYSNQPQHF.

V gene TRBV20-1 combines with J gene TRBJ2-1; D call uncertain. V lost 6 bases to trimming and J lost 1 base, with 16 bases between them. The CDR3 runs to 15 residues. Looked up from germline, CDR1 is DFQATT and CDR2 is SNEGSKA (reference sequence). CDR3 sequence (DNA): TGCAGTGCAACTGGACCCGGAAAGTCCTACAATGAGCAGTTCTTC. The encoded protein is CSATGPGKSYNEQFF.